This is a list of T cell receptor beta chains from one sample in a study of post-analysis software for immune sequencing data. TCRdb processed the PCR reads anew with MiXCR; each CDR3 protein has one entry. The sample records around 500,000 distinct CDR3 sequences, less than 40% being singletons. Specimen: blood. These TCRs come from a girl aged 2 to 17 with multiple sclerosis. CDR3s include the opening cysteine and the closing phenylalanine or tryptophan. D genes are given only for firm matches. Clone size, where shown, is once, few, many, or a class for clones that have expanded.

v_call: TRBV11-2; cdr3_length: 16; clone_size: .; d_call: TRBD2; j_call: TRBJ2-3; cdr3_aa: CTSSPDTSGATDTQYF; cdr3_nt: TGTACCAGCAGCCCCGACACTAGCGGGGCTACAGATACGCAGTATTTT
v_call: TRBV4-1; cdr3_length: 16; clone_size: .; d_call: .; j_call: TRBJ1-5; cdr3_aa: CASSQNTDRSNQPQHF; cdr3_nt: TGCGCCAGCAGCCAAAATACCGACAGGAGCAATCAGCCCCAGCATTTT
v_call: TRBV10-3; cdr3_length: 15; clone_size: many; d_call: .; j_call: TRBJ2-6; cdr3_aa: CAIMVGNSGANVLTF; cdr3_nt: TGTGCCATCATGGTCGGTAACTCTGGGGCCAACGTCCTGACTTTC
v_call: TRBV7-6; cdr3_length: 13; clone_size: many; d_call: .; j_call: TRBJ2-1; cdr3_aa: CASSLDGANEQFF; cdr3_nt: TGTGCCAGCAGCTTAGACGGGGCGAATGAGCAGTTCTTC
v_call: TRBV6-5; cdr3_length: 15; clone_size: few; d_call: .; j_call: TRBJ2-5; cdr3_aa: CASSTYLGLYETQYF; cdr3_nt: TGTGCCAGCAGTACCTACCTGGGACTTTATGAGACCCAGTACTTC
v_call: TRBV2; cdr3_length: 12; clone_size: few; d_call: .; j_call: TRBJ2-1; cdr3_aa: CASTLGAFEQFF; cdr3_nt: TGTGCCAGCACCTTGGGGGCATTTGAGCAGTTCTTC
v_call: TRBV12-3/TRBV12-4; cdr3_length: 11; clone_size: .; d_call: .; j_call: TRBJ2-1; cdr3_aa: CASSSPNEQFF; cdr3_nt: TGTGCCAGCAGTTCGCCCAATGAGCAGTTCTTC
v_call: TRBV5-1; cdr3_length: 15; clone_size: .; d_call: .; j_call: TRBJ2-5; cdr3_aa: CASSAGWGNQETQYF; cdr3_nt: TGCGCCAGCAGCGCCGGCTGGGGGAACCAAGAGACCCAGTACTTC
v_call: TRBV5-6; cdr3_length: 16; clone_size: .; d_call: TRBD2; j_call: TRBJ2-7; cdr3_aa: CASSRTLAGLYNEQYF; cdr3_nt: TGTGCCAGCAGCCGAACACTAGCGGGTCTCTACAATGAGCAGTACTTC
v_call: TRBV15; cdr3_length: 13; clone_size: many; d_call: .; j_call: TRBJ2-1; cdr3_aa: CATSRERVLTQFF; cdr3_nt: TGTGCCACCAGCAGGGAGCGGGTATTAACTCAGTTCTTC
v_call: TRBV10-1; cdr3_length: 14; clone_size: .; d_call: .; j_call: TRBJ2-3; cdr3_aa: CASSDRPDFDTQYF; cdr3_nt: TGCGCCAGCAGTGATCGGCCGGATTTCGATACGCAGTATTTT
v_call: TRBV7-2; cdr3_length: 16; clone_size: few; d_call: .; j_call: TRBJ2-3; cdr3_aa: CASSPGSPPPTDTQYF; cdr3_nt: TGTGCCAGCAGCCCCGGGTCCCCCCCACCCACAGATACGCAGTATTTT
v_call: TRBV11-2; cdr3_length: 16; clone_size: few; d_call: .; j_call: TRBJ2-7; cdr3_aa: CASSLDPGPGSYEQYF; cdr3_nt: TGTGCCAGCAGCTTAGACCCGGGCCCGGGGAGCTACGAGCAGTACTTC
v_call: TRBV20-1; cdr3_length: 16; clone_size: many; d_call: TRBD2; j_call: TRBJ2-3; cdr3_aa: CSASHLGLAGEYTQYF; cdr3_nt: TGCAGTGCTAGCCACCTCGGACTAGCGGGGGAATATACGCAGTATTTT
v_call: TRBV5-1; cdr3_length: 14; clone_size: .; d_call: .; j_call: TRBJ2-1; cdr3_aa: CVSSWDAPYNEQFF; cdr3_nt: TGCGTCAGCAGCTGGGACGCTCCCTACAATGAGCAGTTCTTC
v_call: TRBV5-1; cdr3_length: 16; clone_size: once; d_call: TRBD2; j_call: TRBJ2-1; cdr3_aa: CASSLSTGRALNEQFF; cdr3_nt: TGCGCCAGCAGCTTGTCGACTGGGAGGGCCCTCAATGAGCAGTTCTTC
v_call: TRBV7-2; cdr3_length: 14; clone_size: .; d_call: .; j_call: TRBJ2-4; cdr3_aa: CASSLALAKNIQYF; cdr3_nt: TGTGCCAGCAGCTTAGCACTAGCCAAAAACATTCAGTACTTC
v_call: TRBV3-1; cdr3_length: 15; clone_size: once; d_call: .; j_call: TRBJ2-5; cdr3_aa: CASSHWTGTSNEQYF; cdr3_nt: TGTGCCAGCAGCCACTGGACCGGGACCAGCAATGAGCAGTACTTC
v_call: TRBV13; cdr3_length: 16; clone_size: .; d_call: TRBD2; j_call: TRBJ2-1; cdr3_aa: CASSSTGGEPYNEQFF; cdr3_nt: TGTGCCAGCAGCAGCACTGGGGGGGAACCCTACAATGAGCAGTTCTTC
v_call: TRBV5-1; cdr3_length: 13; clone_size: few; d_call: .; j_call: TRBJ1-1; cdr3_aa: CASSLDSRAEAFF; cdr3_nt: TGCGCCAGCAGCTTGGACTCAAGGGCTGAAGCTTTCTTT
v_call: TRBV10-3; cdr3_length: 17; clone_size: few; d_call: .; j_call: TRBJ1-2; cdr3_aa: CAISELSSGSQNYGYTF; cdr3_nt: TGTGCCATCAGTGAGTTGTCGTCGGGAAGCCAAAACTATGGCTACACCTTC
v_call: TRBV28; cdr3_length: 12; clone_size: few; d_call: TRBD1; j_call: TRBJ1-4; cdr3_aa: CASSLGTGSVFF; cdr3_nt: TGTGCCAGCAGTCTAGGGACAGGGAGTGTGTTTTTT
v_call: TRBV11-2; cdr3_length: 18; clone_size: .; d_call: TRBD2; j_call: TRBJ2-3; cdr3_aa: CASSEGLAGESSTDTQYF; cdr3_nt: TGTGCCAGCAGCGAGGGACTAGCGGGGGAGTCTAGCACAGATACGCAGTATTTT
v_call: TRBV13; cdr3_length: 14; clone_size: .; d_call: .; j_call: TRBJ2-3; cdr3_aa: CASSLVLRKDTQYF; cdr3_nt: TGTGCCAGCAGCTTAGTTCTCAGAAAAGATACGCAGTATTTT
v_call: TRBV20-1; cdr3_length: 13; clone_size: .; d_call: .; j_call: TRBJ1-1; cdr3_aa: CSARDRAATEAFF; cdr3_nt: TGCAGTGCTAGAGATCGGGCAGCAACTGAAGCTTTCTTT
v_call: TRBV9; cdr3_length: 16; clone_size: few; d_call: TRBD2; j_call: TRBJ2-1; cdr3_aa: CASSAAGTSGGLEQFF; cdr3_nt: TGTGCCAGCAGCGCGGCCGGGACTAGCGGGGGGCTTGAGCAGTTCTTC
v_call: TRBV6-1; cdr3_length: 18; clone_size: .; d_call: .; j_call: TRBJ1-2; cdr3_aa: CASSLPRPRAIPIYGYTF; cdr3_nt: TGTGCCAGCAGCCTTCCGAGGCCGAGGGCGATCCCTATCTATGGCTACACCTTC
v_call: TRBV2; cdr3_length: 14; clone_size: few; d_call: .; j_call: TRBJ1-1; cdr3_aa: CASGMWGQNTEAFF; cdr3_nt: TGTGCCAGCGGGATGTGGGGCCAGAACACTGAAGCTTTCTTT
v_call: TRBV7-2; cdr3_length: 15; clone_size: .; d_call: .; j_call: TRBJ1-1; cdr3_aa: CASSLAGVGDTEAFF; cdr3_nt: TGTGCCAGCAGCTTAGCGGGGGTGGGGGACACTGAAGCTTTCTTT
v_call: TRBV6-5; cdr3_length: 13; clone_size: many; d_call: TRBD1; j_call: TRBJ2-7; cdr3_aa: CASSRGLEHEQYF; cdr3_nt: TGTGCCTCCTCCAGGGGGCTGGAACACGAGCAGTACTTC
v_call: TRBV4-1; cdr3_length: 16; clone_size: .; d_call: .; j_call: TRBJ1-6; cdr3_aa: CVSSHPLGGSNSPLHF; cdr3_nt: TGCGTCAGCAGCCACCCCCTGGGTGGTAGTAATTCACCCCTCCACTTT
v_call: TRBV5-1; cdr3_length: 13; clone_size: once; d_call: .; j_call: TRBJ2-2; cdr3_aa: CASSILAVGELFF; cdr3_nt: TGCGCCAGCAGCATATTAGCGGTCGGGGAGCTGTTTTTT
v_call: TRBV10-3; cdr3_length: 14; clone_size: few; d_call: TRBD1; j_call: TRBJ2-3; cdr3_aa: CAISGTGGPDTQYF; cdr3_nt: TGTGCCATCAGTGGGACAGGGGGACCAGATACGCAGTATTTT
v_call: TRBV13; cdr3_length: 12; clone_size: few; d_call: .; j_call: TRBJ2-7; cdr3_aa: CASSLWGGEQYF; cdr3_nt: TGTGCCAGCAGCTTATGGGGTGGCGAGCAGTACTTC
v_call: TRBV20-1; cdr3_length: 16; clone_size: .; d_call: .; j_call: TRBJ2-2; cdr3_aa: CSARDPDREDTGELFF; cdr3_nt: TGCAGTGCTAGAGACCCCGACAGGGAGGACACCGGGGAGCTGTTTTTT
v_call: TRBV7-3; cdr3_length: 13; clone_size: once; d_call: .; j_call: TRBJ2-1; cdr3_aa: CASSFRRDNEQFF; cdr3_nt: TGTGCCAGCAGCTTTAGGAGGGACAATGAGCAGTTCTTC
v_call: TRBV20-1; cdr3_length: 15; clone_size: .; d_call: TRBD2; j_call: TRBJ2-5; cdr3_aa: CSATDGLAGVETQYF; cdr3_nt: TGCAGTGCCACCGACGGGCTAGCGGGGGTAGAGACCCAGTACTTC
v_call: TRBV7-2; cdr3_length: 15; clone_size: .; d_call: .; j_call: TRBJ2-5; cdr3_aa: CASSFLLGSLETQYF; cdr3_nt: TGTGCCAGCAGCTTTCTCCTGGGTAGCTTGGAGACCCAGTACTTC
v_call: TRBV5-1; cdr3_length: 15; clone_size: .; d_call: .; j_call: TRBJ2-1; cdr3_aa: CASSRDGMGSNEQFF; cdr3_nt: TGCGCCAGCAGTCGCGACGGGATGGGATCCAATGAGCAGTTCTTC
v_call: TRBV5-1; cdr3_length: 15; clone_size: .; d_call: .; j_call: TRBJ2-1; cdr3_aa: CASRIADRSYNEQFF; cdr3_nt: TGCGCCAGCAGAATAGCGGACCGCTCCTACAATGAGCAGTTCTTC
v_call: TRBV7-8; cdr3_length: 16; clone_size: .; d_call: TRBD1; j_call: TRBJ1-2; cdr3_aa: CASSLFPGQGAYGYTF; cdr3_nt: TGTGCCAGCAGCTTATTTCCGGGACAGGGGGCCTATGGCTACACCTTC
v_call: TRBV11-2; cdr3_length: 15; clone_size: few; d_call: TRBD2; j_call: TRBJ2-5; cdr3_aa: CASSFSGGIQETQYF; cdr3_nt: TGTGCCAGCAGCTTTAGCGGGGGGATCCAAGAGACCCAGTACTTC
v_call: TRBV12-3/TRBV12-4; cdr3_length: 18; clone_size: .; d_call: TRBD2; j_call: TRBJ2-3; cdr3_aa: CASSLRPSGGLRTDAQYF; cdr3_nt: TGTGCCAGCAGTTTAAGGCCTAGCGGGGGTCTTAGAACAGATGCGCAGTATTTT
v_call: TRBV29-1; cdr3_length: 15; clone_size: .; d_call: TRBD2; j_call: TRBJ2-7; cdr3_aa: CNVSGGRGSSYEQYF; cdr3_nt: TGCAACGTCTCCGGAGGGAGGGGCAGCTCCTACGAGCAGTACTTC